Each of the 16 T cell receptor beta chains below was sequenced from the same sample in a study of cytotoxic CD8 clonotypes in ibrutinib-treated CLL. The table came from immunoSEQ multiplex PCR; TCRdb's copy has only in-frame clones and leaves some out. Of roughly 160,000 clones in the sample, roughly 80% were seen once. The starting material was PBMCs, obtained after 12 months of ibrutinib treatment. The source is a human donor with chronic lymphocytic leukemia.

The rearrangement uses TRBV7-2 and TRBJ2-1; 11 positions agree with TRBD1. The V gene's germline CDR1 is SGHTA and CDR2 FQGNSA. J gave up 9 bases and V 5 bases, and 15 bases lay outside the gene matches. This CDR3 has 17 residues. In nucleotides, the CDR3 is TGTGCCAGCAGCCCAAGATCTTCGGGACAGGGGGTAGGTGAGCAGTTCTTC. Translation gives CASSPRSSGQGVGEQFF. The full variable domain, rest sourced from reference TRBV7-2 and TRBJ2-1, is GAGVSQSPSNKVTEKGKDVELRCDPISGHTALYWYRQSLGQGLEFLIYFQGNSAPDKSGLPSDRFSAERTGGSVSTLTIQRTQQEDSAVYLCASSPRSSGQGVGEQFFGPGTRLTVL.

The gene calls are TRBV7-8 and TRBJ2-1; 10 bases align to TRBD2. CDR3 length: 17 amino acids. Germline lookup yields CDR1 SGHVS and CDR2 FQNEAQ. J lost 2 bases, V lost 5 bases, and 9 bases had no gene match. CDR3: CASSTGTGLATYNEQFF. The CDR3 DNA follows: TGTGCCAGCAGCACCGGGACGGGACTAGCGACCTACAATGAGCAGTTCTTC.

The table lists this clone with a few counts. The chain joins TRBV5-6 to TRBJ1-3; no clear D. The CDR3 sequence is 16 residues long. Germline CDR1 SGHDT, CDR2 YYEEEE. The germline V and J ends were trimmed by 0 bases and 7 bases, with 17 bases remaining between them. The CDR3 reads CASSLGWAATRNTIYF. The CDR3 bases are TGTGCCAGCAGCTTGGGGTGGGCGGCCACTCGGAACACCATATATTTT.

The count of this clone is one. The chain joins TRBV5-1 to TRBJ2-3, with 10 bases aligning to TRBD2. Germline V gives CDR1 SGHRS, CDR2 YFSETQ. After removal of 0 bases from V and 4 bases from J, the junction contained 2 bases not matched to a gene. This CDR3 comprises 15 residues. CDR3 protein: CASSLASGGADTQYF. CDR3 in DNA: TGCGCCAGCAGCTTGGCGAGCGGGGGGGCAGATACGCAGTATTTT.

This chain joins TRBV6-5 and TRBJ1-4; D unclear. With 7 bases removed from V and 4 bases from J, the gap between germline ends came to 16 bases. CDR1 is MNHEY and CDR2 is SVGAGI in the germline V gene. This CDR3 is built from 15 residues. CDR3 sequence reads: CASTSTGTNNEKLFF. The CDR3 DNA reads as TGTGCCAGCACTTCTACGGGAACGAATAATGAAAAACTGTTTTTT.

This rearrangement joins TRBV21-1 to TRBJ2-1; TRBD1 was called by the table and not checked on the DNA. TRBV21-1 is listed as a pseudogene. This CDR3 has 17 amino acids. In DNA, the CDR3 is TGTGCCAGCAGCAAAGGCTCCTGGCCAGGGGTACAAAGTGAGCAGTTCTTC. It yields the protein CASSKGSWPGVQSEQFF.

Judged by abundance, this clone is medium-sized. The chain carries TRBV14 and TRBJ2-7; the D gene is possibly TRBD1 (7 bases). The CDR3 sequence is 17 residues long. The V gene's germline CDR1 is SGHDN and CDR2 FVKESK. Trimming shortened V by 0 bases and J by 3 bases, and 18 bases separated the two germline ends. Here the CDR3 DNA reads TGTGCCAGCAGCCAAGATTACCGGCAGGGGGGCAACTACGAGCAGTACTTC. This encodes CASSQDYRQGGNYEQYF. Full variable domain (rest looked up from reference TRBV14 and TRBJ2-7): EAGVTQFPSHSVIEKGQTVTLRCDPISGHDNLYWYRRVMGKEIKFLLHFVKESKQDESGMPNNRFLAERTGGTYSTLKVQPAELEDSGVYFCASSQDYRQGGNYEQYFGPGTRLTVT.

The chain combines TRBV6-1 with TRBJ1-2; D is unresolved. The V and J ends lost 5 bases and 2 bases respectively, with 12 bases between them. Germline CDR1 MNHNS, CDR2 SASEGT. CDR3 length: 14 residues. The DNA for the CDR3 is TGTGCCAGCAGTCGAGTGACGTCAAACTATGGCTACACCTTC. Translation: CASSRVTSNYGYTF.

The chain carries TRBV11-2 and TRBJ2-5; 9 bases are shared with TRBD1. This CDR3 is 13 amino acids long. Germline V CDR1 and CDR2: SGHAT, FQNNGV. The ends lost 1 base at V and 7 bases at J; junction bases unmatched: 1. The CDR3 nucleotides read TGTGCCAGCAGCTTAGGACAGGGGGGGACCCAGTACTTC. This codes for CASSLGQGGTQYF.

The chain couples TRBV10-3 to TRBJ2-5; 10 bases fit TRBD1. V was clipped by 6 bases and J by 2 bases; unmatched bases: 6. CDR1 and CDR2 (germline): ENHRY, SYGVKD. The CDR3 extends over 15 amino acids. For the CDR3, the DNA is TGTGCCATCAGGGGGACAGGGGCAGGACAAGAGACCCAGTACTTC. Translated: CAIRGTGAGQETQYF.

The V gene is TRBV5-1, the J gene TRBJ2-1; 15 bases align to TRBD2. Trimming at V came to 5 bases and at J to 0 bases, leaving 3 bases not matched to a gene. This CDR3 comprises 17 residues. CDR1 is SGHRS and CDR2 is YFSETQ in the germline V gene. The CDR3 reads CASRGLAGGTSYNEQFF. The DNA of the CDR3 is TGCGCCAGCAGGGGACTAGCGGGAGGCACCTCCTACAATGAGCAGTTCTTC.

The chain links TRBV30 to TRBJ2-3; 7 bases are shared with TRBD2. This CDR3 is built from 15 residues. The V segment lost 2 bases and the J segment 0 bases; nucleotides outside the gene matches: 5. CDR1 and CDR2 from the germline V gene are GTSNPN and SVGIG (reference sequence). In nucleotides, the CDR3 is TGTGCCTGGAGTAAGGGTAGCGGGAGCACAGATACGCAGTATTTT. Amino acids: CAWSKGSGSTDTQYF.

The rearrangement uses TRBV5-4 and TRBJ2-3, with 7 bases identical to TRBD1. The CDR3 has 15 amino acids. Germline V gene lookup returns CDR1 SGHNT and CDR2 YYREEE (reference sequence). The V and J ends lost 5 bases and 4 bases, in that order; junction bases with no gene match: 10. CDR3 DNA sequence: TGTGCCAGCAGGTGGGGGACAGTCAAATCAGATACGCAGTATTTT. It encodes CASRWGTVKSDTQYF.

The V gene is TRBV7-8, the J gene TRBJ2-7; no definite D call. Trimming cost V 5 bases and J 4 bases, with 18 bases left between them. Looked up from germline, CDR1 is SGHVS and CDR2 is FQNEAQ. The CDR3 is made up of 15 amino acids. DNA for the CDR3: TGTGCCAGCAGCCCGTATGGTGGCGGCTCGTACGAGCAGTACTTC. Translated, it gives CASSPYGGGSYEQYF.

CDR3 DNA: TGCGCCAGCAGCTTAGGGACTAGCGGGAGAGGAGAGACCCAGTACTTC. Amino acids: CASSLGTSGRGETQYF. The chain recombines TRBV5-1 with TRBJ2-5, with 14 bases matching TRBD2. The CDR3 has 16 residues. Losses at the gene ends were 2 bases for V and 4 bases for J; bases not matched to a gene: 4. Germline values: CDR1 SGHRS, CDR2 YFSETQ.

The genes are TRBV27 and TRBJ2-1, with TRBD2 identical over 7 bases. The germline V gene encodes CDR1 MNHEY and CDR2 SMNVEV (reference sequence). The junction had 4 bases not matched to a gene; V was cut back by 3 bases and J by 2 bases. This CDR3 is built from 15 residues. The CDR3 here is CASSFLGRAYNEQFF. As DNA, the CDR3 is TGTGCCAGCAGTTTCCTGGGGAGGGCCTACAATGAGCAGTTCTTC.